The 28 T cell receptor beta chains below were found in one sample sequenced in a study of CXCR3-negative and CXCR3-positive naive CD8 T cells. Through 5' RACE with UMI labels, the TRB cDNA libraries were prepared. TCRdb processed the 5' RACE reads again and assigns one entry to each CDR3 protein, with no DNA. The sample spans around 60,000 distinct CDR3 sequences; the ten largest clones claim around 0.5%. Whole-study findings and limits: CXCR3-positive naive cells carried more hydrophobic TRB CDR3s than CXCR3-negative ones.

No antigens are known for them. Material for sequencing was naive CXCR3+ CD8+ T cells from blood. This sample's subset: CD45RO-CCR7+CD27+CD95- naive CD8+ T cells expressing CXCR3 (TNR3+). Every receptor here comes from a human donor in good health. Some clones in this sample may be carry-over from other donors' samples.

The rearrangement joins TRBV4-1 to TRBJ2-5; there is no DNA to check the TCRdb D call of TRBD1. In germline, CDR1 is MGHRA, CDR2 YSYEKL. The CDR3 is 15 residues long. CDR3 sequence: CASSQDAGDGETQYF.

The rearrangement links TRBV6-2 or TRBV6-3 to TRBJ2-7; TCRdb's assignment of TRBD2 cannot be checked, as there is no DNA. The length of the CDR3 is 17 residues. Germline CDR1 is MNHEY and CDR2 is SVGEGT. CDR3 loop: CASSYSIGDGPRIEQYF.

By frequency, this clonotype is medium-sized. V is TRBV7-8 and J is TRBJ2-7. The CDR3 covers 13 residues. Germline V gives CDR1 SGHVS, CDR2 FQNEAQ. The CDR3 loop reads CASSSSPSYEQYF.

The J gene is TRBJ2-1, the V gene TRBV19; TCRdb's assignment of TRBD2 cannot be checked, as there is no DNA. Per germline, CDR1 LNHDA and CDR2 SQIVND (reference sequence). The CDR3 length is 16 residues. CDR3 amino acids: CASSIVADSSYNEQFF.

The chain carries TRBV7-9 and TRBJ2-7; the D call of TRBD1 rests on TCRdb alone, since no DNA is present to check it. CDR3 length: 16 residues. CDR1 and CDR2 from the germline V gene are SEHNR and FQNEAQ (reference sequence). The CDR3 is CASSLGFEERGAEQYF.

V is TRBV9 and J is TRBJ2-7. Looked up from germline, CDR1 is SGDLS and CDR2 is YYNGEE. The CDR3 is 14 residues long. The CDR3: CASSVSGIGYEQYF.

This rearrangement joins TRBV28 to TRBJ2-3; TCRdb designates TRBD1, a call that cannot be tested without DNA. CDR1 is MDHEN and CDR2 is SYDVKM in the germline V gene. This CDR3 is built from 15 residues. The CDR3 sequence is CASRRQGILEDTQYF.

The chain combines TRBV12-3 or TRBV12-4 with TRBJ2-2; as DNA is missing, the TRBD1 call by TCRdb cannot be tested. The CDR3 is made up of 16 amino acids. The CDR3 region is CASTPMGSPNTGELFF.

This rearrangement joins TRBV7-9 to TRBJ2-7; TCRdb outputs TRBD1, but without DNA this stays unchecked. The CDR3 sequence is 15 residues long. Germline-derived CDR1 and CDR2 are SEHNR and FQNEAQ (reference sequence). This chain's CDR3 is CASSPWGGGDYEEYF.

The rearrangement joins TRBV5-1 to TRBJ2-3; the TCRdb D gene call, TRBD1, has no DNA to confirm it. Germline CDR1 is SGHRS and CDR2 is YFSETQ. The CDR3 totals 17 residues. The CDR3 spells CASSLLFGAPSTDTQYF.

CDR3: CASSQDRLEGGSNEQFF. The rearrangement links TRBV4-3 to TRBJ2-1; lacking DNA, the TRBD2 call made by TCRdb goes unchecked. There are 17 residues in the CDR3. The germline gives CDR1 LGHNA, CDR2 YSLEER.

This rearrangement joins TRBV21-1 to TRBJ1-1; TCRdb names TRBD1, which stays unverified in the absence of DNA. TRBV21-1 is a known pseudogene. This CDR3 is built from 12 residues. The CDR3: CASSKEGQKAFF.

The CDR3 region is CSARVMTLYNEQFF. The rearrangement links TRBV20-1 to TRBJ2-1. The CDR3 spans 14 residues. Per germline, CDR1 DFQATT and CDR2 SNEGSKA (reference sequence).

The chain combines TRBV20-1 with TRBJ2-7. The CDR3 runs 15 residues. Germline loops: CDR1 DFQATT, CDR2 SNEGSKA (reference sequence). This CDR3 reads CSASDLDRNAYEQYF.

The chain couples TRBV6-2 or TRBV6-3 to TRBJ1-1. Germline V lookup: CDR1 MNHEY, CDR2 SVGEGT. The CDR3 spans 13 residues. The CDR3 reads CASSYSGYTEAFF.

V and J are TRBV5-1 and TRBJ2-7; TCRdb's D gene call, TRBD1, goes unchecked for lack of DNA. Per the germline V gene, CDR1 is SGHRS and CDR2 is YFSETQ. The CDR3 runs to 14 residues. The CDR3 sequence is CASSLEGQGLGQYF.

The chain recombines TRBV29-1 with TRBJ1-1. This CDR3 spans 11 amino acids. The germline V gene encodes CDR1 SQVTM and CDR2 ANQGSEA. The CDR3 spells CSVKLGFEAFF. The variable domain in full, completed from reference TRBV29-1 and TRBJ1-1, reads SAVISQKPSRDICQRGTSLTIQCQVDSQVTMMFWYRQQPGQSLTLIATANQGSEATYESGFVIDKFPISRPNLTFSTLTVSNMSPEDSSIYLCSVKLGFEAFFGQGTRLTVV.

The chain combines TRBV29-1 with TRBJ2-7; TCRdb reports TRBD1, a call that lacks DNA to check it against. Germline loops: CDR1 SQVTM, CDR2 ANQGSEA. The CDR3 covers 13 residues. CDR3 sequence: CSVEFSAPNEQYF.

The CDR3 here is CASSLVQALRWYGYTF. The chain couples TRBV7-2 to TRBJ1-2. The CDR3 totals 16 residues. CDR1 and CDR2 from the germline V gene are SGHTA and FQGNSA.

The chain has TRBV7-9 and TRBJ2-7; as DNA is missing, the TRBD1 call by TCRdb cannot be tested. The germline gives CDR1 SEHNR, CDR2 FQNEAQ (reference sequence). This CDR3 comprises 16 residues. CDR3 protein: CASSFARAGATYEQYF.

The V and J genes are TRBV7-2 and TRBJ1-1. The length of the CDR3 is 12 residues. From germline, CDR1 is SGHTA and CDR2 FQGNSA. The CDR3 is CASTLAANEAFF.

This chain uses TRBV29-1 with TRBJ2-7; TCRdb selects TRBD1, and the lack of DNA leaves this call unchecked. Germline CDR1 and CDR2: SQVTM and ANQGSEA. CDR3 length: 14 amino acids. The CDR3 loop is CSVEGDGGNYEQYF.

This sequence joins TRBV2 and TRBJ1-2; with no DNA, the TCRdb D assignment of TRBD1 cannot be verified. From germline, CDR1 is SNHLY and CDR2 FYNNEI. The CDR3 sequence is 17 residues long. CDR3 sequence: CASSEALRGQGNYGYTF.

The CDR3 sequence: CASSDDAQGTTGELFF. The chain carries TRBV6-4 and TRBJ2-2; with no DNA, the TCRdb D assignment of TRBD1 cannot be verified. This CDR3 spans 16 amino acids. CDR1 is MRHNA, CDR2 SNTAGT, per germline.

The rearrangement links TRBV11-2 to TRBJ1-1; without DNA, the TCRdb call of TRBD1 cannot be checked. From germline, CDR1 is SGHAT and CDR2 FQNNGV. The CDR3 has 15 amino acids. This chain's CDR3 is CASSYTGTGNTEAFF.

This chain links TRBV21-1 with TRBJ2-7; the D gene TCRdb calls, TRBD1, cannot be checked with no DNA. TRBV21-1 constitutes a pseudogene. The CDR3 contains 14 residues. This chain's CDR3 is CASSTPGRACEQYF.

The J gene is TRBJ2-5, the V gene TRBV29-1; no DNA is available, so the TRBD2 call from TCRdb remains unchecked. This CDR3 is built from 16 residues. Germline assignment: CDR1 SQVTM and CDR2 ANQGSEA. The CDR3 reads CSVEVAAEDPVRTQYF.

CDR3 protein: CASSLTGDFSYEQYF. V is TRBV27 and J is TRBJ2-7; as DNA is missing, the TRBD1 call by TCRdb cannot be tested. The germline CDR1 and CDR2 sequences are MNHEY and SMNVEV (reference sequence). The CDR3 is 15 residues long.